This TCR beta chain was profiled in a study of human T cells and chemical hapten exposure. Across the whole study: Each patient's scalp received weekly diphenylcyclopropenone throughout the approximately 23-week study.

Described time point: patch test 1, 2 weeks after DPC sensitization. The treatment: therapeutic diphenylcyclopropenone sensitization with weekly scalp DPC. This clonotype showed up many times. Its specificity is unknown. Trimming shortened V by 6 bases and J by 5 bases, and 11 bases separated the two germline ends. Germline CDR1 MNHEY, CDR2 SVGAGI. This CDR3 spans 13 amino acids. Study findings and constraints: No shift was seen in TCRs above 1 in 1000 frequency with DPC sensitization.

Unique molecular identifiers were affixed to discrete cDNA molecules within the library. From the RACE reads, TCRdb called clonotypes with MiXCR, one entry per CDR3 protein. The data hold approximately 71,000 distinct CDR3 sequences, with approximately 9.8% observed a single time. The chain employs TRBV6-5 and TRBJ2-1; no firm D call. This sequence originates from a woman aged 40 to 50 with alopecia areata. Some clones in this sample may be carry-over from other donors' samples. The material was whole blood, obtained in connection with sensitization to the hapten diphenylcyclopropenone (DPC). CDR3 sequence (DNA): TGTGCCAGCAGCCCCCCCCTTAACAATGAGCAGTTCTTC. It codes for CASSPPLNNEQFF.